The entry below describes one T cell receptor (beta chain). Its matching antigen is unknown. This CDR3 has 17 amino acids. The V segment lost 2 bases and the J segment 4 bases; nucleotides outside the gene matches: 11. Germline assignment: CDR1 MNHNY and CDR2 SVGAGI (reference sequence). This entry comes from a study of T cell repertoires in cytomegalovirus infection. For the study at large: A matching HLA type, together with CMV infection, was signaled by public TCR beta signatures. Study-wide points: Summed public TCR beta family frequency identified CMV carriers bearing the relevant HLA. Ex vivo responses were dominated by HLA-C-restricted CMV-specific TCR beta clonotypes.

TCRdb passed the reads through MiXCR, listing each CDR3 protein once. The sample carries 200,000 or so distinct CDR3 sequences, 28% recorded once. The rearrangement joins TRBV6-6 to TRBJ1-3; 7 bases line up with TRBD1. This clonotype was sampled from a human donor in good health (CMV status not recorded). Some clones in this sample may be carry-over from other donors' samples. The material sequenced was PBMCs. The CDR3 DNA sequence: TGTGCCAGCAGTTACCCGACAGGGAGGATGTCAGGAAACACCATATATTTT. It is translated as CASSYPTGRMSGNTIYF.